This is a list of T cell receptor beta chains from one sample in a study of read filtering for tumor transcriptome and immune sequencing. MiXCR, applied by TCRdb to the reads, yields one record per CDR3 protein. The table includes tens of thousands of distinct CDR3 sequences, 20% to 25% detected once. Sequences were obtained from a population of CD138-negative cells sorted from bone marrow. Receptors were obtained from a donor at least 40 years old with multiple myeloma. The CDR3 runs from the conserved cysteine through the conserved F or W. Fields, in order: V gene, clone size, D gene, CDR3 protein. D genes are given only for firm matches. Rows give clone size only sometimes, using once, few, many, or a class for an expanded clone.

v_gene: TRBV19; abundance: many; d_gene: .; CDR3aa: CASRRMAGELFF
v_gene: TRBV7-9; abundance: .; d_gene: .; CDR3aa: CASGYPKTANTEAFF
v_gene: TRBV12-3/TRBV12-4; abundance: many; d_gene: .; CDR3aa: CASSFGGFRFF
v_gene: TRBV7-6; abundance: many; d_gene: .; CDR3aa: CASPDSGVGGTDTQYF
v_gene: TRBV19; abundance: .; d_gene: .; CDR3aa: CASSIRNSNQPQHF
v_gene: TRBV9; abundance: .; d_gene: .; CDR3aa: CASSVTGISGELFF
v_gene: TRBV14; abundance: many; d_gene: .; CDR3aa: CASSLDRYTGELFF
v_gene: TRBV12-3/TRBV12-4; abundance: many; d_gene: TRBD1; CDR3aa: CASSFLNRGENEQFF
v_gene: TRBV2; abundance: few; d_gene: .; CDR3aa: CASSEGAGDGYTF
v_gene: TRBV28; abundance: many; d_gene: .; CDR3aa: CASSLASSGTDNEQFF
v_gene: TRBV18; abundance: many; d_gene: .; CDR3aa: CASSQNYDEQYF
v_gene: TRBV6-5; abundance: .; d_gene: .; CDR3aa: CASSYSRTTSYEQYF
v_gene: TRBV14; abundance: .; d_gene: .; CDR3aa: CASSQPATATYEQYF
v_gene: TRBV19; abundance: .; d_gene: TRBD2; CDR3aa: CASSPLKRGGTDTQYF
v_gene: TRBV7-2; abundance: many; d_gene: TRBD1; CDR3aa: CASTADRAGVGEQFF
v_gene: TRBV2; abundance: many; d_gene: .; CDR3aa: CASSNKGEQFF
v_gene: TRBV12-3/TRBV12-4; abundance: many; d_gene: TRBD2; CDR3aa: CASSTGLAGIDEQFF
v_gene: TRBV29-1; abundance: .; d_gene: .; CDR3aa: CSVTHGNTIYF
v_gene: TRBV12-3/TRBV12-4; abundance: many; d_gene: .; CDR3aa: CASSRGRTYSYEQYF
v_gene: TRBV20-1; abundance: many; d_gene: .; CDR3aa: CSAREYEQYF
v_gene: TRBV9; abundance: .; d_gene: .; CDR3aa: CASSEETTPGNTIYF
v_gene: TRBV4-1; abundance: .; d_gene: .; CDR3aa: CASSLDFTDTQYF
v_gene: TRBV6-6; abundance: many; d_gene: .; CDR3aa: CASSRPGTEETQYF
v_gene: TRBV28; abundance: many; d_gene: TRBD1; CDR3aa: CASSTGGDRAGELFF
v_gene: TRBV6-5; abundance: many; d_gene: TRBD1; CDR3aa: CASRQDRAYNEQFF
v_gene: TRBV12-3/TRBV12-4; abundance: .; d_gene: TRBD2; CDR3aa: CASSLVAGGFTDTQYF
v_gene: TRBV19; abundance: .; d_gene: TRBD1; CDR3aa: CASSPGTGLDYGYTF
v_gene: TRBV6-2/TRBV6-3; abundance: few; d_gene: TRBD1; CDR3aa: CASSPDRVQPQHF
v_gene: TRBV18; abundance: many; d_gene: .; CDR3aa: CASSPPGPRGDTQYF
v_gene: TRBV18; abundance: few; d_gene: TRBD1; CDR3aa: CASSPLNRGNTEAFF
v_gene: TRBV5-1; abundance: many; d_gene: TRBD1; CDR3aa: CASSSQGQQETQYF
v_gene: TRBV12-3/TRBV12-4; abundance: .; d_gene: TRBD2; CDR3aa: CAGTNAGGAGTQYF
v_gene: TRBV20-1; abundance: few; d_gene: .; CDR3aa: CSASFPGSATQYF
v_gene: TRBV6-6; abundance: many; d_gene: .; CDR3aa: CASSERNQPQHF
v_gene: TRBV5-1; abundance: many; d_gene: .; CDR3aa: CASSPSLGVAEAFF
v_gene: TRBV5-1; abundance: many; d_gene: .; CDR3aa: CASSLGDGYYNEQFF
v_gene: TRBV2; abundance: few; d_gene: .; CDR3aa: CASSDTTGFRNQPQHF
v_gene: TRBV30; abundance: few; d_gene: TRBD1; CDR3aa: CAFNKGGQPQHF
v_gene: TRBV20-1; abundance: many; d_gene: .; CDR3aa: CSARDPSRGQGYEQYF
v_gene: TRBV28; abundance: .; d_gene: .; CDR3aa: CASSSFTSQYNEQFF
v_gene: TRBV2; abundance: .; d_gene: TRBD1; CDR3aa: CASRTGTGRAYNEQFF
v_gene: TRBV3-1; abundance: many; d_gene: .; CDR3aa: CASSQNPQETQYF
v_gene: TRBV20-1; abundance: many; d_gene: .; CDR3aa: CSARDRLGRETQYF
v_gene: TRBV9; abundance: many; d_gene: .; CDR3aa: CASSVRGASTDTQYF
v_gene: TRBV20-1; abundance: many; d_gene: .; CDR3aa: CSARDRGYTDTQYF
v_gene: TRBV5-1; abundance: many; d_gene: .; CDR3aa: CARTLQRDSYYEQYF
v_gene: TRBV18; abundance: many; d_gene: .; CDR3aa: CASSPGLGNYEQYF
v_gene: TRBV9; abundance: many; d_gene: .; CDR3aa: CASDRGMNTGELFF
v_gene: TRBV7-8; abundance: .; d_gene: TRBD2; CDR3aa: CASSSNLAGGPTDTQYF
v_gene: TRBV6-6; abundance: many; d_gene: .; CDR3aa: CASSPGRKNIQYF
v_gene: TRBV12-3/TRBV12-4; abundance: many; d_gene: TRBD2; CDR3aa: CASSFWQRGGIWMRTGELFF
v_gene: TRBV7-3; abundance: many; d_gene: .; CDR3aa: CASSLRGTGANVLTF
v_gene: TRBV11-2; abundance: .; d_gene: .; CDR3aa: CASSTGTTKLFF
v_gene: TRBV30; abundance: .; d_gene: .; CDR3aa: CAWSAGSSNQPQHF
v_gene: TRBV5-1; abundance: many; d_gene: .; CDR3aa: CASSLGPASTNEKLFF
v_gene: TRBV20-1; abundance: many; d_gene: TRBD2; CDR3aa: CSARAGGDSYEQYF
v_gene: TRBV28; abundance: .; d_gene: TRBD2; CDR3aa: CASSFPSGGLYF
v_gene: TRBV2; abundance: medium-sized; d_gene: .; CDR3aa: CASRYGRDYNEQFF
v_gene: TRBV20-1; abundance: .; d_gene: .; CDR3aa: CSASLRGETQYF
v_gene: TRBV30; abundance: few; d_gene: TRBD2; CDR3aa: CAWRALAGGADTQYF